The 30 T cell receptor beta chains below all came from one sample that was sequenced in a study of cytomegalovirus exposure and HLA in healthy donors (dated by TCRdb to 2015 to 2018). Library method: the immunoSEQ multiplex PCR assay. As stored in TCRdb, this immuneACCESS dataset retains in-frame rearrangements with V and J assigned. A fraction of the clones does not appear; measured against another copy, unresolved V genes explain less than half of the discrepancy, and the remainder lacks a known reason. For this sample there are roughly 70,000 clones; 95% to 97% appear just once. The top ten constitute around 2.4% of the sample. Sequencing was carried out using PBMCs. Receptor source: a man aged 18-30 years in good health and CMV-seronegative.

This chain links TRBV28 with TRBJ1-2; the match to TRBD1 covers 7 bases. V gave up 6 bases and J gave up 4 bases; unmatched junction bases: 8. Germline CDR1 MDHEN, CDR2 SYDVKM. The CDR3 has 14 residues. CDR3 DNA sequence: TGTGCCAGCAGCATGAGACAGGGTCCCTATGGCTACACCTTC. Protein: CASSMRQGPYGYTF.

The J gene is TRBJ1-1, the V gene TRBV2; 11 nucleotides line up with TRBD1. The CDR3 runs to 16 residues. With V trimmed by 7 bases and J by 4 bases, 11 bases remained unmatched. Germline loops: CDR1 SNHLY, CDR2 FYNNEI. CDR3 protein: CASTPGQGVQGTEAFF. The CDR3 coding sequence is TGTGCCAGCACCCCGGGACAGGGGGTTCAGGGCACTGAAGCTTTCTTT.

The gene calls are TRBV2 and TRBJ1-1; D is perhaps TRBD1 (6 bases). Trimming stripped 7 bases from V and 0 bases from J, with 12 bases between. Germline V gene data show CDR1 as SNHLY and CDR2 as FYNNEI. The CDR3 contains 14 residues. As DNA, the CDR3 is TGTGCCAGCACCCTCGGACAGATGAACACTGAAGCTTTCTTT. This sequence encodes CASTLGQMNTEAFF.

J is TRBJ2-6 and V is TRBV11-3; no definite D call. V lost 0 bases, J lost 0 bases, and 3 bases lay in between. Germline CDR1 is SGHNT and CDR2 is YENEEA. The CDR3 is 15 amino acids. CDR3 nucleotides: TGTGCCAGCAGCTTAGACGGCTCTGGGGCCAACGTCCTGACTTTC. Translating gives CASSLDGSGANVLTF.

The CDR3 nucleotides read TGCAGCGTTGATCGACAGGGGTACAATGAGCAGTTCTTC. It is translated as CSVDRQGYNEQFF. The chain has TRBV29-1 and TRBJ2-1; 8 bases align to TRBD1. This CDR3 has 13 amino acids. Losses at the gene ends were 3 bases for V and 4 bases for J; bases not matched to a gene: 2. CDR1 is SQVTM and CDR2 is ANQGSEA in the germline V gene.

Details on this clone: Relative to the germline gene, one junction end is altered; a read error may explain this. The genes are TRBV2 and TRBJ1-2, with unresolved D. Germline V gene data show CDR1 as SNHLY and CDR2 as FYNNEI. The CDR3 contains 13 residues. The CDR3 region is CASSESWVTMADF. For the CDR3, the DNA is TGTGCCAGCAGTGAATCATGGGTCACTATGGCCGACTTC.

This sequence joins TRBV9 and TRBJ1-2; 8 positions agree with TRBD1. The CDR3 loop spans 14 amino acids. Germline V gives CDR1 SGDLS, CDR2 YYNGEE. The V gene end was trimmed by 0 bases and the J gene end by 7 bases; junction bases not matched to a gene: 5. The CDR3 DNA is TGTGCCAGCAGCGTAGCGGCAGGGGGCTCTGGCTACACCTTC. This gives the protein CASSVAAGGSGYTF.

J is TRBJ2-7 and V is TRBV7-9, with 9 bases fitting TRBD1. V shed 1 base, J shed 3 bases, and the junction held 1 base outside the gene matches. The germline CDR1 and CDR2 sequences are SEHNR and FQNEAQ (reference sequence). The CDR3 contains 14 residues. The CDR3, as DNA: TGTGCCAGCAGCTTAGGGACAGGGGTCTACGAGCAGTACTTC. This encodes CASSLGTGVYEQYF.

This chain connects TRBV27 to TRBJ2-5; 9 nucleotides match TRBD2. Trimming took 6 bases from V and 4 from J; bases not matched to a gene: 6. Germline V gene sequence: CDR1 MNHEY, CDR2 SMNVEV (reference sequence). The CDR3 consists of 14 residues. CDR3 region: CASRTSGLRETQYF. The CDR3 DNA sequence: TGTGCCAGCAGGACTAGCGGTCTTAGAGAGACCCAGTACTTC.

The chain is built from TRBV19 and TRBJ1-1; D might be TRBD1 (5 bases). Germline V gives CDR1 LNHDA, CDR2 SQIVND (reference sequence). CDR3 length: 16 residues. The V and J ends lost 5 bases and 6 bases respectively, with 22 bases between them. The CDR3 loop is CASSVGAITMGAEAFF. The CDR3 region has the DNA TGTGCCAGTAGTGTAGGGGCTATAACCATGGGCGCTGAAGCTTTCTTT.

The rearrangement joins TRBV5-1 to TRBJ1-1; unclear D gene. This CDR3 spans 17 amino acids. The germline gives CDR1 SGHRS, CDR2 YFSETQ. V lost 0 bases to trimming and J lost 2 bases, with 17 bases between them. In DNA form, the CDR3 reads TGCGCCAGCAGCTTGGCCGTACGTAACAGCTTAAACACTGAAGCTTTCTTT. It encodes CASSLAVRNSLNTEAFF.

The CDR3 sequence is CASSSYGEQYF. The CDR3 DNA is TGTGCCAGCAGTTCGTACGGCGAGCAGTACTTC. The rearrangement uses TRBV27 and TRBJ2-7; D is unresolved. V was shortened by 4 bases and J by 6 bases, with 7 bases between the two germline ends. From germline, CDR1 is MNHEY and CDR2 SMNVEV (reference sequence). The CDR3 has 11 residues.

The chain recombines TRBV7-6 with TRBJ2-2, with TRBD1 matching over 7 bases. Per germline, CDR1 SGHVS and CDR2 FNYEAQ. This CDR3 has 17 residues. V was clipped by 1 base and J by 2 bases; unmatched bases: 7. Here the CDR3 reads CASSLGSGTENTGELFF. The DNA for the CDR3 is TGTGCCAGCAGCTTAGGGAGTGGGACAGAAAACACCGGGGAGCTGTTTTTT.

The genes are TRBV11-2 and TRBJ1-6, with D possibly TRBD1 on 5 matching bases. The length of the CDR3 is 19 residues. Looked up from germline, CDR1 is SGHAT and CDR2 is FQNNGV. Trimming stripped 4 bases from V and 2 bases from J, with 21 bases between. CDR3 nucleotide sequence: TGTGCCAGCAGCTCATTAACGGACGGGCGGGGGACCTATAATTCACCCCTCCACTTT. Residues: CASSSLTDGRGTYNSPLHF.

V and J are TRBV7-9 and TRBJ1-2; D might be TRBD1 (5 bases). The CDR3 totals 11 residues. Looked up from germline, CDR1 is SEHNR and CDR2 is FQNEAQ (reference sequence). Trimming took off 8 bases at V and 8 bases at J, with 12 bases between the two ends. The chain's CDR3 is CASGGEVGYTF. The CDR3 DNA reads TGTGCCAGCGGGGGGGAGGTGGGCTACACCTTC.

V usage is TRBV9 and J usage is TRBJ1-2, with 8 nucleotides matching TRBD1. Per germline, CDR1 SGDLS and CDR2 YYNGEE. V shed 4 bases and J 4 bases; nucleotides not matched to a gene: 6. The CDR3 runs to 14 residues. The CDR3 DNA reads TGTGCCAGCAGCCAGGACAGGGCCAGCTATGGCTACACCTTC. Translation gives CASSQDRASYGYTF. The full variable domain, completed using reference TRBV9 and TRBJ1-2, is DSGVTQTPKHLITATGQRVTLRCSPRSGDLSVYWYQQSLDQGLQFLIQYYNGEERAKGNILERFSAQQFPDLHSELNLSSLELGDSALYFCASSQDRASYGYTFGSGTRLTVV.

This chain links TRBV6-5 with TRBJ2-7; perhaps TRBD2 as D (7 bases). Per germline, CDR1 MNHEY and CDR2 SVGAGI. Trimming removed 5 bases from V and 11 bases from J, with 16 bases in between. This CDR3 has 12 residues. Here the CDR3 DNA reads TGTGCCAGCAGTGAATTAGGGGGAGGGGAGTACTTC. This codes for CASSELGGGEYF.

The chain couples TRBV6-6 to TRBJ2-7; 7 nucleotides agree with TRBD2. CDR3 length equals 16 residues. CDR1 and CDR2 (germline): MNHNY, SVGAGI (reference sequence). The V gene end was trimmed by 7 bases and the J gene end by 3 bases; junction bases not matched to a gene: 15. The CDR3 DNA follows: TGTGCCAGCAACCACGACCTGGCGGGAGCGTACTACGAGCAGTACTTC. As protein: CASNHDLAGAYYEQYF.

The rearrangement uses TRBV11-1 and TRBJ1-1, with D perhaps matching TRBD1 (5 bases). The CDR3 covers 14 residues. V was cut by 5 bases and J by 0 bases, with 10 bases left in between. CDR1 and CDR2 from the germline V gene are SGHAT and FQDESV (reference sequence). The CDR3 coding sequence is TGTGCCAGCAGCCCTGACAGACTGAACACTGAAGCTTTCTTT. Protein product: CASSPDRLNTEAFF.

This clone has a single count. The chain is built from TRBV27 and TRBJ2-1; D is possibly TRBD2 (5 bases). Per the germline V gene, CDR1 is MNHEY and CDR2 is SMNVEV (reference sequence). This CDR3 contains 16 residues. V lost 7 bases and J lost 0, with 16 bases in between. The CDR3 region is CASNVGEISSYNEQFF. In nucleotides, the CDR3 is TGTGCCAGCAACGTTGGGGAGATCAGCTCCTACAATGAGCAGTTCTTC.

A single count supports this clone. V is TRBV6-5 and J is TRBJ1-1; D is unclear. V dropped 10 bases and J dropped 8 bases, with 20 bases sitting between them. The germline V gene encodes CDR1 MNHEY and CDR2 SVGAGI. The CDR3 spans 13 residues. DNA of the CDR3: TGTGCCACCTCAGCAGGATTCGGGAGCGAAGCTTTCTTT. Amino acid sequence: CATSAGFGSEAFF.

The chain uses TRBV5-1 and TRBJ1-1, with TRBD1 as a possible D gene (6 bases). Trimming cost V 3 bases and J 3 bases, with 15 bases left between them. This CDR3 comprises 15 residues. Germline lookup yields CDR1 SGHRS and CDR2 YFSETQ. The CDR3: CASSSPGGRHTEAFF. In nucleotides, the CDR3 is TGCGCCAGCAGCTCCCCGGGGGGCCGGCACACTGAAGCTTTCTTT.

This clone came up once. The chain couples TRBV19 to TRBJ1-5; the match to TRBD1 covers 7 bases. The germline V gene has CDR1 LNHDA and CDR2 SQIVND (reference sequence). The junction had 5 bases not matched to a gene; V was cut back by 2 bases and J by 4 bases. The CDR3 contains 15 residues. The CDR3 region is CASSIRGDSNQPQHF. The CDR3, as DNA: TGTGCCAGTAGTATAAGGGGGGACAGTAATCAGCCCCAGCATTTT.

The chain links TRBV10-3 to TRBJ1-5; 12 bases are shared with TRBD1. In germline, CDR1 is ENHRY, CDR2 SYGVKD. V lost 6 bases to trimming and J lost 6 bases; unmatched junction nucleotides: 9. The CDR3 totals 16 residues. In DNA form, the CDR3 reads TGTGCCATCAGCCCGATAGGGACAGGGGGCTCTCAGCCCCAGCATTTT. The encoded protein is CAISPIGTGGSQPQHF.

The CDR3 sequence is CASSTGQGNEKLFF. CDR3 sequence (DNA): TGTGCCAGCAGCACCGGACAGGGGAATGAAAAACTGTTTTTT. This chain connects TRBV9 to TRBJ1-4; 9 bases align to TRBD1. The CDR3 length is 14 residues. V lost 4 bases to trimming and J lost 5 bases; unmatched junction nucleotides: 3. The germline V gene has CDR1 SGDLS and CDR2 YYNGEE.

The V gene is TRBV10-3, the J gene TRBJ1-5; the D is unclear. V was trimmed by 3 bases and J by 9 bases, leaving 9 bases between them. Germline values: CDR1 ENHRY, CDR2 SYGVKD. This CDR3 comprises 12 residues. The CDR3 DNA follows: TGTGCCATCAGTGACCCGGGGAGGCCCCAGCATTTT. Its protein is CAISDPGRPQHF.

This rearrangement joins TRBV4-1 to TRBJ2-7; maybe TRBD2 (6 bases). The CDR3 contains 14 residues. The V and J ends lost 2 bases and 2 bases respectively, with 10 bases between them. In germline, CDR1 is MGHRA, CDR2 YSYEKL. CDR3 bases: TGCGCCAGCAGCCAACAGGAGGGAACCTACGAGCAGTACTTC. Its protein is CASSQQEGTYEQYF.

CDR3 in amino acids: CASRTSGGPGANVLTF. CDR3 bases: TGTGCCAGCAGAACCTCAGGAGGCCCTGGGGCCAACGTCCTGACTTTC. This chain uses TRBV2 with TRBJ2-6; a possible D gene is TRBD2 (5 bases). There are 16 residues in the CDR3. V was cut by 6 bases and J by 2 bases, with 14 bases left in between. The germline V gene has CDR1 SNHLY and CDR2 FYNNEI.

The chain has TRBV7-9 and TRBJ2-7; a weak D match, TRBD1 (5 bases). Germline CDR1 SEHNR, CDR2 FQNEAQ (reference sequence). The CDR3 spans 13 residues. The V end lost 3 bases, the J end lost 4 bases, and 10 bases lay between the germline ends. The CDR3 sequence: CASSFSRGYEQYF. CDR3 DNA sequence: TGTGCCAGCAGCTTTAGTAGGGGTTACGAGCAGTACTTC.

The chain recombines TRBV19 with TRBJ1-5; 9 bases agree with TRBD1. The CDR3 is 15 residues long. The V segment lost 4 bases and the J segment 7 bases; nucleotides outside the gene matches: 8. Germline V gene lookup returns CDR1 LNHDA and CDR2 SQIVND (reference sequence). The CDR3 nucleotides are TGTGCCAGTAGTACCAAGGGACAGGGTAGCCAGCCCCAGCATTTT. This codes for CASSTKGQGSQPQHF.